A selection of T cell receptor beta chains follows, all from one sample in a study of T cell responses to AZD1222 COVID-19 vaccine. Clones were sequenced by immunoSEQ multiplex PCR, and TCRdb holds only the in-frame ones, with some missing. The top ten clones hold about 1.7% of a sample with about 150,000 clones, about nine tenths of them seen once. The sequencing here drew on peripheral blood, taken on day 0 of AZD1222 vaccination. These receptors were collected from an adult in good health. The CDR3 runs from the conserved cysteine through the conserved F or W. A D gene is named only where the DNA matches it firmly. Rows may omit the clone size; those that give it use once, few, many or a size class.

clone_size d_call j_call v_call cdr3_aa cdr3_nt
few - TRBJ1-1 TRBV2 CASHRQALRAEAFF TGTGCCAGCCATCGACAGGCATTACGGGCTGAAGCTTTCTTT
- - TRBJ1-3 TRBV7-2 CASSSRGGTISGNTIYF TGTGCCAGCAGCTCGCGGGGGGGGACCATCTCTGGAAACACCATATATTTT
- - TRBJ2-6 TRBV5-1 CASSLQLSGANVLTF TGCGCCAGCAGCTTGCAGTTATCTGGGGCCAACGTCCTGACTTTC
once - TRBJ2-5 TRBV11-2 CASSSSGLQETQYF TGTGCCAGCAGCTCATCGGGCCTCCAAGAGACCCAGTACTTC
few - TRBJ1-1 TRBV6-4 CASSDQENTEAFF TGTGCCAGCAGTGACCAGGAGAACACTGAAGCTTTCTTT
- TRBD2 TRBJ2-1 TRBV28 CASGGLAGVLDEQFF TGTGCCAGCGGCGGACTAGCGGGAGTCTTGGATGAGCAGTTCTTC
- TRBD1 TRBJ2-7 TRBV28 CASRGDSYEQYF TGTGCCAGCAGGGGGGACAGCTACGAGCAGTACTTC
- - TRBJ2-6 TRBV4-3 CASSQKTDPGANVLTF TGCGCCAGCAGCCAGAAGACAGACCCTGGGGCCAACGTCCTGACTTTC
- - TRBJ1-1 TRBV28 CASSAGTDDTEAFF TGTGCCAGCTCCGCCGGGACGGATGACACTGAAGCTTTCTTT
few TRBD1 TRBJ2-7 TRBV11-2 CASSKGTGSWEQYF TGTGCCAGCAGCAAAGGGACAGGATCGTGGGAGCAGTACTTC
- TRBD1 TRBJ1-1 TRBV7-9 CASSSPYRGERAFF TGTGCCAGCAGCTCCCCGTACAGGGGGGAGAGGGCTTTCTTT
- TRBD1 TRBJ2-1 TRBV20-1 CSASKRGRNEQFF TGCAGTGCTAGTAAGAGGGGGCGCAATGAGCAGTTCTTC
- - TRBJ1-4 TRBV24-1 CATSDFPGEKLFF TGTGCCACCAGTGATTTTCCAGGTGAAAAACTGTTTTTT
- - TRBJ1-1 TRBV14 CASSQLGRSTEAFF TGTGCCAGCAGCCAATTGGGACGGTCAACTGAAGCTTTCTTT
- - TRBJ1-5 TRBV7-8 CASSLGRGVGETISNQPQHF TGTGCCAGCAGCTTAGGTAGGGGGGTAGGTGAGACGATAAGCAATCAGCCCCAGCATTTT
- TRBD1 TRBJ1-5 TRBV19 CASSTYSGQGEQPQHF TGTGCCAGTAGTACTTACTCGGGACAGGGGGAGCAGCCCCAGCATTTT
- - TRBJ1-5 TRBV19 CASSMWKQKNQPQHF TGTGCCAGTAGTATGTGGAAACAGAAAAATCAGCCCCAGCATTTT
- TRBD2 TRBJ2-7 TRBV28 CASNRLAGGVYEQYF TGTGCCAGCAATCGACTAGCGGGAGGGGTCTACGAGCAGTACTTC
once - TRBJ1-2 TRBV5-1 CASSLTGPNSPGNGYTF TGCGCCAGCAGCTTGACCGGGCCTAATTCCCCTGGAAATGGCTACACCTTC
few TRBD2 TRBJ2-1 TRBV19 CASTETSGNRNEQFF TGTGCCAGTACCGAGACTAGCGGGAATCGCAATGAGCAGTTCTTC
- - TRBJ2-7 TRBV7-9 CASSRSNTYEQYF TGTGCCAGCAGCCGGAGCAATACCTACGAGCAGTACTTC
- TRBD2 TRBJ2-5 TRBV6-1 CASSEVPGLAGGPAQETQYF TGTGCCAGCAGTGAAGTTCCGGGACTAGCGGGAGGGCCGGCTCAAGAGACCCAGTACTTC
- - TRBJ2-5 TRBV5-8 CASSRGAGGFQETQYF TGTGCCAGCAGCCGGGGGGCCGGGGGGTTCCAAGAGACCCAGTACTTC
- TRBD2 TRBJ2-2 TRBV15 CATSARLAGGYTGELFF TGTGCCACCAGCGCGAGACTAGCGGGAGGGTACACCGGGGAGCTGTTTTTT
once TRBD1 TRBJ1-4 TRBV10-3 CAISDRGRRGEKLFF TGTGCCATCAGTGACAGGGGGCGGCGCGGTGAAAAACTGTTTTTT
once TRBD1 TRBJ1-2 TRBV18 CASSPYPGQQANYGYTF TGTGCCAGCTCACCATACCCGGGACAGCAAGCTAACTATGGCTACACCTTC
- - TRBJ1-4 TRBV6-5 CASSWRGRHTNEKLFF TGTGCCAGCAGTTGGCGGGGACGTCATACTAATGAAAAACTGTTTTTT
once TRBD2 TRBJ2-1 TRBV7-3 CASSLFGGGQRFEQFF TGTGCCAGCAGCTTATTCGGGGGAGGGCAGAGGTTTGAGCAGTTCTTC
- - TRBJ2-3 TRBV3-1/TRBV3-2 CASSQGSSTDTQYF TGTGCCAGCAGCCAGGGATCTAGCACAGATACGCAGTATTTT
- TRBD2 TRBJ2-7 TRBV30 CALRKAGQGAYEQYF TGTGCCCTGAGAAAAGCGGGGCAGGGTGCTTACGAGCAGTACTTC
- - TRBJ2-7 TRBV28 CASSLRAYEQYF TGTGCCAGCAGTTTACGTGCCTACGAGCAGTACTTC
- - TRBJ1-2 TRBV29-1 CSVEDRNGYTF TGCAGCGTTGAAGACAGAAATGGCTACACCTTC
- - TRBJ2-2 TRBV11-3 CASSPRNTGELFF TGTGCCAGCAGCCCCCGGAACACCGGGGAGCTGTTTTTT
- - TRBJ2-5 TRBV28 CASSSPGRSPSTQYF TGTGCCAGCAGTTCCCCCGGGCGGAGTCCGTCGACCCAGTACTTC
- TRBD2 TRBJ2-1 TRBV19 CASTPGLAGEGGSYNEQFF TGTGCCAGTACGCCGGGACTAGCGGGAGAAGGTGGCTCCTACAATGAGCAGTTCTTC
- - TRBJ1-6 TRBV7-9 CASSKPGAYNSPLHF TGTGCCAGCAGCAAACCGGGAGCTTATAATTCACCCCTCCACTTT
- - TRBJ2-3 TRBV4-1 CASSQARVGGTDTQYF TGCGCCAGCAGCCAAGCGAGGGTAGGTGGGACAGATACGCAGTATTTT
- - TRBJ1-5 TRBV27 CASSLTGNSNQPQHF TGTGCCAGCAGTTTAACGGGGAATAGCAATCAGCCCCAGCATTTT
- - TRBJ1-6 TRBV10-3 CAISGGAGRHNSPLHF TGTGCCATCAGTGGGGGAGCAGGGAGGCATAATTCACCCCTCCACTTT
- - TRBJ2-1 TRBV15 CATSFPIREQFF TGTGCCACCAGCTTTCCGATTCGGGAGCAGTTCTTC
- - TRBJ1-1 TRBV10-3 CAISEGREREAFF TGTGCCATCAGCGAGGGCAGGGAGCGGGAAGCTTTCTTT
once TRBD1 TRBJ2-7 TRBV13 CASSTRDRIYEQYF TGTGCCAGCAGCACCCGGGACAGAATATACGAGCAGTACTTC
- - TRBJ2-6 TRBV27 CASSASVSGANVLTF TGTGCCAGCAGTGCGAGTGTCTCTGGGGCCAACGTCCTGACTTTC
- - TRBJ2-3 TRBV28 CASSTRGGGTDTQYF TGTGCCAGCAGTACCAGGGGAGGGGGGACAGATACGCAGTATTTT
- TRBD2 TRBJ2-3 TRBV5-4 CASREAGRSTDTQYF TGTGCCAGCAGAGAAGCGGGGCGCAGCACAGATACGCAGTATTTT
- TRBD1 TRBJ1-2 TRBV15 CATSRTGTGDGYTF TGTGCCACCAGCAGGACGGGGACAGGCGATGGCTACACCTTC